These 29 T cell receptor beta chains share one sample of origin, sequenced in a study of Graves' ophthalmopathy and Graves' hyperthyroidism. Investigators amplified TCR beta CDR3 regions from RNA transcripts. First-round RT-PCR employed HTBI primers, with a second-round multiplex PCR after it. TCRdb reanalysed the multiplex PCR reads using MiXCR and keeps one entry per CDR3 protein. Among some 400,000 distinct CDR3 sequences listed, about 18% were seen once. What was sequenced was peripheral blood. The receptors here all came from a woman aged 18-29 years with Graves' ophthalmopathy.

This clonotype was counted ten times or more. The chain combines TRBV14 with TRBJ1-1, with a weak D call TRBD1 (6 bases). Germline CDR1 is SGHDN and CDR2 is FVKESK. The CDR3 is 17 amino acids. The ends were cut back, 3 bases at V and 4 bases at J, with 21 bases in the middle. CDR3 nucleotides: TGTGCCAGCAGCCATCTCTCTAAGGCAGGGGTTGTCACTGAAGCTTTCTTT. Its protein product is CASSHLSKAGVVTEAFF.

V gene TRBV7-9 combines with J gene TRBJ1-1; D is ambiguous. V was cut by 2 bases and J by 1 base, with 11 bases left in between. Germline V CDR1 and CDR2: SEHNR, FQNEAQ (reference sequence). The CDR3 extends over 15 amino acids. CDR3 loop: CASSLSGATNTEAFF. The CDR3 DNA reads as TGTGCCAGCAGCTTAAGTGGAGCTACGAACACTGAAGCTTTCTTT.

As for this clonotype: Being one base from a much bigger clone, this may be a read error. V is TRBV18 and J is TRBJ1-5; the D gene is possibly TRBD1 (6 bases). This CDR3 is 18 amino acids long. The germline V gene has CDR1 KGHSH and CDR2 LQKENI. CDR3 nucleotide sequence: TGTACCAGCTCACCAACCCCGGGACACGGAGCTTCCCTCCAGCCCCAGCATTTT. Residues: CTSSPTPGHGASLQPQHF.

This clonotype was detected ten times or more. The chain uses TRBV29-1 and TRBJ2-2, with 7 bases matching TRBD2. With V trimmed by 3 bases and J by 4 bases, 2 bases remained unmatched. CDR1 and CDR2 from the germline V gene are SQVTM and ANQGSEA. The CDR3 extends over 13 amino acids. The CDR3 reads CSVDGGGTGELFF. CDR3 nucleotides: TGCAGCGTTGATGGGGGGGGCACCGGGGAGCTGTTTTTT.

This clonotype came up many times. CDR3 sequence: CASTLGGIGNTEAFF. The CDR3 DNA reads as TGTGCCAGCACCCTAGGAGGGATTGGGAACACTGAAGCTTTCTTT. The rearrangement links TRBV28 to TRBJ1-1; D ambiguous. CDR3 size: 15 residues. With 7 bases removed from V and 1 base from J, the gap between germline ends came to 16 bases. Germline values: CDR1 MDHEN, CDR2 SYDVKM.

This clonotype was found many times. This sequence joins TRBV28 and TRBJ1-6; D not certain. The V end was cut by 7 bases, the J end by 0 bases, with 16 bases between. The length of the CDR3 is 17 residues. From germline, CDR1 is MDHEN and CDR2 SYDVKM. The CDR3 here is CASIRSGQNSYNSPLHF. Here the CDR3 DNA reads TGTGCCAGCATCCGATCCGGCCAAAACTCCTATAATTCACCCCTCCACTTT.

This clonotype was observed many times. The chain is built from TRBV7-9 and TRBJ2-5; tentative D call: TRBD2 (5 bases). CDR1 and CDR2 from the germline V gene are SEHNR and FQNEAQ (reference sequence). V lost 4 bases and J lost 2, with 14 bases in between. The CDR3 is 15 amino acids. CDR3 region: CASSSPQDWQETQYF. CDR3 sequence (DNA): TGTGCCAGCAGCTCCCCCCAGGACTGGCAAGAGACCCAGTACTTC.

On this clonotype: This may stem from a read error, because a much larger clone lies one nucleotide away. The V and J genes are TRBV6-5 and TRBJ2-2, with D perhaps being TRBD1 or TRBD2 (6 bases each). CDR1 MNHEY and CDR2 SVGAGI come from the germline V gene. This CDR3 has 17 amino acids. The CDR3 coding sequence is TGTGTCAGCAGTTACTCGAGGCGGGACAAGAACACCGGGGAGCTGTTTTTT. Its protein product is CVSSYSRRDKNTGELFF.

In its sample, this clonotype was seen many times. The chain couples TRBV7-2 to TRBJ1-2; D ambiguous. This CDR3 is 15 amino acids long. The V end was cut by 5 bases, the J end by 1 base, with 14 bases between. Germline-derived CDR1 and CDR2 are SGHTA and FQGNSA. The chain's CDR3 is CASSLRQGINYGYTF. The CDR3 DNA follows: TGTGCCAGCAGCCTTCGACAAGGCATTAACTATGGCTACACCTTC.

This clonotype appeared many times. The chain links TRBV12-3 or TRBV12-4 to TRBJ2-7; either TRBD1 or TRBD2 may supply D (5 bases each). With 8 bases removed from V and 0 bases from J, the gap between germline ends came to 17 bases. This CDR3 contains 15 residues. CDR3 protein: CASRLTGTASYEQYF. CDR3 sequence (DNA): TGTGCCAGCCGGTTGACCGGGACGGCCTCCTACGAGCAGTACTTC.

The rearrangement uses TRBV12-3 or TRBV12-4 and TRBJ2-7; tentatively, D is TRBD1 (5 bases). This CDR3 has 13 residues. With 4 bases removed from V and 5 bases from J, the gap between germline ends came to 12 bases. This chain's CDR3 is CASSSLRVHEQYF. CDR3 nucleotide sequence: TGTGCCAGCAGTTCCCTCAGGGTACACGAGCAGTACTTC.

This chain links TRBV25-1 with TRBJ2-7, with D tentatively TRBD2 (6 bases). The V gene's germline CDR1 is MGHDK and CDR2 SYGVNS. Trimming took 3 bases from V and 7 from J, leaving 28 bases between them. The CDR3 is 18 residues long. CDR3 sequence: CASSDQGSGDSLVREQYF. The CDR3 DNA sequence: TGTGCCAGCAGTGACCAAGGTAGCGGAGACTCCCTTGTGAGGGAGCAGTACTTC.

The chain uses TRBV6-2 or TRBV6-3 and TRBJ1-2, with D uncertain. Per the germline V gene, CDR1 is MNHEY and CDR2 is SVGEGT. Trimming removed 7 bases at V and 3 bases at J, with 24 bases between. The CDR3 runs to 17 residues. The CDR3 bases are TGTGCCAGCAAAGGTGCGCAAGCCTTTACTATTGACTATGGCTACACCTTC. This sequence encodes CASKGAQAFTIDYGYTF.

This chain uses TRBV6-5 with TRBJ2-7, with 11 bases that match TRBD2. Germline CDR1 MNHEY, CDR2 SVGAGI. Unmatched junction bases numbered 5, after V lost 3 bases and J lost 4 bases. The CDR3 contains 15 residues. The CDR3 DNA follows: TGTGCCAGCAGTTATCCGACTAGCGGGAATTACGAGCAGTACTTC. This gives the protein CASSYPTSGNYEQYF.

The chain recombines TRBV30 with TRBJ1-1, with D perhaps matching TRBD1 (5 bases). With 4 bases removed from V and 8 bases from J, the gap between germline ends came to 17 bases. Germline CDR1 is GTSNPN and CDR2 is SVGIG (reference sequence). The CDR3 is made up of 13 amino acids. CDR3: CAWMSLGTVEAFF. The CDR3 nucleotides are TGTGCCTGGATGAGTCTCGGGACCGTAGAAGCTTTCTTT.

This clonotype was seen more than once but under ten times. The chain couples TRBV6-5 to TRBJ2-7; D is possibly TRBD1 or TRBD2 (5 bases each). This CDR3 comprises 13 residues. V shed 2 bases and J shed 2 bases, with 7 bases lying between them. Per the germline V gene, CDR1 is MNHEY and CDR2 is SVGAGI. The CDR3 DNA reads as TGTGCCAGCAGTTACGGGGACGCCTACGAGCAGTACTTC. Amino acids: CASSYGDAYEQYF.

This clonotype was recorded at least ten times. The rearrangement uses TRBV29-1 and TRBJ1-6; maybe TRBD1 (5 bases). CDR1 is SQVTM and CDR2 is ANQGSEA in the germline V gene. The CDR3 totals 14 residues. Trimming removed 4 bases from V and 7 bases from J, with 14 bases in between. CDR3 residues: CSVAEEGINSPLHF. In DNA form, the CDR3 reads TGCAGCGTTGCAGAAGAGGGGATAAATTCACCCCTCCACTTT.

In regard to this clonotype: This sequence may be a read error, since a much larger clone differs from it by one base. The genes are TRBV20-1 and TRBJ2-7; 8 bases are a match to TRBD1. Germline V gene lookup returns CDR1 DFQATT and CDR2 SNEGSKA (reference sequence). The CDR3 consists of 14 residues. For the CDR3, the DNA is TGCAGTGCTGACAGGGGCCTGGGGAACTACGGGCAGTACTTC. This gives the protein CSADRGLGNYGQYF.

This chain uses TRBV15 with TRBJ2-5; no firm D call. Germline assignment: CDR1 LNHNV and CDR2 YYDKDF (reference sequence). The length of the CDR3 is 12 residues. Trimming took off 3 bases at V and 5 bases at J, with 7 bases between the two ends. The CDR3 coding sequence is TGTGCCACCAGCAGGTTTGGGGAGACCCAGTACTTC. Translation: CATSRFGETQYF.

CDR3 DNA: TGCGCCAGCAGCTTACAGGGACCCCCGGGGGAGCAGTACTTC. It codes for CASSLQGPPGEQYF. J is TRBJ2-7 and V is TRBV5-1, with D possibly being TRBD1 (6 bases). Germline CDR1 is SGHRS and CDR2 is YFSETQ. The CDR3 totals 14 residues. The germline V and J ends were trimmed by 2 bases and 7 bases, with 16 bases remaining between them.

This clonotype was seen at least ten times. The rearrangement links TRBV24-1 to TRBJ1-3; 8 bases are shared with TRBD1. The CDR3 loop spans 16 amino acids. The V gene's germline CDR1 is KGHDR and CDR2 SFDVKD. Unmatched junction bases numbered 8, after V lost 6 bases and J lost 2 bases. The CDR3, as DNA: TGTGCCACCAGTCCCGGACAGGGAGTAACTGGAAACACCATATATTTT. Amino acid sequence: CATSPGQGVTGNTIYF.

This clonotype has a count of ten or more. The rearrangement links TRBV18 to TRBJ1-1; D is unresolved. Deletions cut 3 bases from V and 2 bases from J, with 13 bases between. CDR1 is KGHSH and CDR2 is LQKENI in the germline V gene. CDR3 length equals 15 residues. The CDR3 DNA reads as TGTGCCAGCTCACCCGCGGCAGTCACAAACACTGAAGCTTTCTTT. It translates to CASSPAAVTNTEAFF.

This clonotype was seen repeatedly, ten times or more. V gene TRBV10-3 combines with J gene TRBJ2-5; TRBD2 agrees at 10 bases. The CDR3 is 15 amino acids. Looked up from germline, CDR1 is ENHRY and CDR2 is SYGVKD. The ends lost 6 bases at V and 3 bases at J; junction bases unmatched: 7. The CDR3 bases are TGTGCCATCAGGGGAAGCGGGGGGGGGAAAGAGACCCAGTACTTC. This codes for CAIRGSGGGKETQYF.

This sequence joins TRBV12-3 or TRBV12-4 and TRBJ1-2; tentatively, D is TRBD1 (5 bases). The CDR3 totals 13 residues. Trimming cost V 5 bases and J 4 bases, with 11 bases left between them. The CDR3 spells CASSGRRAYGYTF. For the CDR3, the DNA is TGTGCCAGCAGTGGCCGCAGGGCCTATGGCTACACCTTC.

This clonotype was recorded at least ten times. This may come from a read error, since a much larger clone is one base off. The gene calls are TRBV6-5 and TRBJ1-2, with TRBD1 as a possible D gene (6 bases). CDR1 and CDR2 (germline): MNHEY, SVGAGI. This CDR3 spans 14 amino acids. CDR3 coding DNA: TGTGCCAGCAGCTACAGGGCTTCTAACTATGGCTACGCCTTC. It encodes CASSYRASNYGYAF.

This clonotype was picked up many times. The chain carries TRBV28 and TRBJ1-3; the D is unclear. Looked up from germline, CDR1 is MDHEN and CDR2 is SYDVKM. The V end lost 3 bases, the J end lost 0 bases, and 15 bases lay between the germline ends. This CDR3 contains 17 residues. This CDR3 reads CASSFPLGGTSGNTIYF. The CDR3 DNA reads TGTGCCAGCAGTTTTCCTCTTGGAGGAACCTCTGGAAACACCATATATTTT.

The chain employs TRBV13 and TRBJ1-2; weak D call: TRBD1 (5 bases). CDR1 is PRHDT, CDR2 FYEKMQ, per germline (reference sequence). Between the trimmed V and J ends, which lost 3 bases and 5 bases, there was a span of 31 bases. The CDR3 extends over 20 amino acids. For the CDR3, the DNA is TGTGCCAGCAGCTTCATGATTGGGCAGGGAGGGCCCTTACGGGGTTATGGCTACACCTTC. Protein sequence: CASSFMIGQGGPLRGYGYTF.

This sequence joins TRBV12-3 or TRBV12-4 and TRBJ1-3; 8 nucleotides match TRBD1. V dropped 5 bases and J dropped 4; count of bases not matched to a gene: 7. This CDR3 is 15 amino acids long. The CDR3, as DNA: TGTGCCAGCAGTCCACAGGACAGGGCAGGAAACACCATATATTTT. Its protein is CASSPQDRAGNTIYF.

This clonotype occurred many times. The chain joins TRBV6-2 or TRBV6-3 to TRBJ1-2; D unresolved. V was clipped by 4 bases and J by 8 bases, with 11 bases between them. This CDR3 comprises 12 residues. Germline lookup yields CDR1 MNHEY and CDR2 SVGEGT. The CDR3 reads CASSLSAGGYTF. The DNA for the CDR3 is TGTGCCAGCAGTTTGTCAGCGGGGGGCTACACCTTC.